Below, 17 T cell receptor beta chains from the same sample are listed, as sequenced in a study of T-cell reconstitution after alpha-beta-depleted transplantation in children. The library targeted TCRbeta and was prepared with unique molecular identifiers. TCRdb used MiXCR to reprocess the PCR reads, holding one entry per CDR3 protein. The table shows 45,000 or so distinct CDR3 sequences, with around 50% occurring only once. The sample in question was peripheral blood, obtained before TCRalphabeta/CD19-depleted stem cell transplant. The receptors come from a boy in the first two years of life with SCID, due to receive a stem cell transplant.

The J gene is TRBJ1-1, the V gene TRBV6-6, with a possible D match to TRBD1 (5 bases). Germline V gene sequence: CDR1 MNHNY, CDR2 SVGAGI (reference sequence). V dropped 0 bases and J dropped 7 bases, with 9 bases sitting between them. The CDR3 is made up of 13 amino acids. This CDR3 is CASSYSTGVEAFF. CDR3 nucleotides: TGTGCCAGCAGTTACTCAACAGGTGTTGAAGCTTTCTTT.

The chain employs TRBV7-9 and TRBJ1-3; 7 bases match TRBD1. This CDR3 has 15 residues. The germline V gene encodes CDR1 SEHNR and CDR2 FQNEAQ (reference sequence). The trim removed 5 bases at V and 0 bases at J, leaving 4 bases unmatched. CDR3 region: CASSKDRDSGNTIYF. The CDR3 nucleotides are TGTGCCAGCAGCAAAGACAGGGACTCTGGAAACACCATATATTTT.

The chain employs TRBV12-3 or TRBV12-4 and TRBJ1-1; D not certain. The CDR3 length is 16 residues. Trimming pared 2 bases from V and 1 base from J, leaving 14 bases between. This CDR3 is CASSLYGDRRNTEAFF. The CDR3 nucleotides are TGTGCCAGCAGTTTATATGGCGATAGGCGGAACACTGAAGCTTTCTTT.

J is TRBJ2-2 and V is TRBV7-2; 8 nucleotides line up with TRBD2. V lost 5 bases to trimming and J lost 1 base; unmatched junction nucleotides: 3. This CDR3 has 15 amino acids. The germline V gene has CDR1 SGHTA and CDR2 FQGNSA. DNA for the CDR3: TGTGCCAGCAGCCAGGGACTAGTGAACACCGGGGAGCTGTTTTTT. Translated: CASSQGLVNTGELFF. Combining the CDR3 with reference TRBV7-2 and TRBJ2-2 gives the whole variable domain GAGVSQSPSNKVTEKGKDVELRCDPISGHTALYWYRQSLGQGLEFLIYFQGNSAPDKSGLPSDRFSAERTGGSVSTLTIQRTQQEDSAVYLCASSQGLVNTGELFFGEGSRLTVL.

This clonotype has only a few counts. The genes are TRBV19 and TRBJ2-5, with D maybe TRBD2 (5 bases). The ends were cut back, 5 bases at V and 4 bases at J, with 11 bases in the middle. The CDR3 is made up of 13 amino acids. Germline assignment: CDR1 LNHDA and CDR2 SQIVND (reference sequence). Written as DNA, the CDR3 is TGTGCCAGTAGTCAATACGAGGGAGAGACCCAGTACTTC. The encoded protein is CASSQYEGETQYF.

V is TRBV15 and J is TRBJ2-7; 7 nucleotides match TRBD2. There are 16 residues in the CDR3. The V gene's germline CDR1 is LNHNV and CDR2 YYDKDF (reference sequence). Trimming at V came to 3 bases and at J to 2 bases, leaving 10 bases not matched to a gene. CDR3 in DNA: TGTGCCACCAGCAGTTCCCTAGCGGTCATTACCTACGAGCAGTACTTC. This sequence encodes CATSSSLAVITYEQYF.

The chain recombines TRBV30 with TRBJ2-1; TRBD1 might be the D (6 bases). Germline lookup yields CDR1 GTSNPN and CDR2 SVGIG (reference sequence). V lost 5 bases and J 8 bases, leaving 13 bases between the germline ends. The CDR3 is 12 residues long. DNA of the CDR3: TGTGCCTGGCTGACAGGACGGGATGAGCAGTTCTTC. This sequence encodes CAWLTGRDEQFF.

J is TRBJ2-7 and V is TRBV19; D unclear. CDR1 and CDR2 from the germline V gene are LNHDA and SQIVND (reference sequence). The CDR3 has 13 residues. V gave up 5 bases and J gave up 2 bases, with 10 bases separating them. The CDR3 protein is CASSPGPPYEQYF. The DNA of the CDR3 is TGTGCCAGTAGTCCCGGACCTCCCTACGAGCAGTACTTC.

This clonotype was counted only a few times. V is TRBV5-1 and J is TRBJ2-3; 14 bases line up with TRBD2. This CDR3 contains 16 residues. Germline V gene sequence: CDR1 SGHRS, CDR2 YFSETQ. The V gene end was trimmed by 4 bases and the J gene end by 6 bases; junction bases not matched to a gene: 7. The CDR3 is CASSPQTSGGADTQYF. The CDR3 DNA reads TGCGCCAGCAGCCCCCAGACTAGCGGGGGGGCGGATACGCAGTATTTT.

This clonotype was picked up one time. V is TRBV23-1 and J is TRBJ2-5, with a weak D call TRBD1 (5 bases). TRBV23-1 is reported as an ORF; its role is uncertain. The CDR3 length is 16 residues. Trimming cost V 2 bases and J 1 base, with 14 bases left between them. CDR3 residues: CASSQPSAGPQETQYF. CDR3 bases: TGCGCCAGCAGTCAACCTTCGGCAGGGCCCCAAGAGACCCAGTACTTC.

The J gene is TRBJ2-5, the V gene TRBV20-1, with 7 bases that match TRBD2. The CDR3 totals 14 residues. Trimming removed 0 bases from V and 7 bases from J; junction bases left unmatched: 8. CDR1 and CDR2 from the germline V gene are DFQATT and SNEGSKA (reference sequence). The CDR3 spells CSARDVEGRGTQYF. The CDR3 nucleotides are TGCAGTGCTAGAGATGTGGAGGGGAGGGGGACCCAGTACTTC.

This clonotype was found many times. CDR3 bases: TGTGCCAGCAGTGATCCCCGGGGTACTGAAGCTTTCTTT. Translating gives CASSDPRGTEAFF. The V call is TRBV2, the J call TRBJ1-1; D is undetermined. Looked up from germline, CDR1 is SNHLY and CDR2 is FYNNEI. Deletions cut 3 bases from V and 5 bases from J, with 10 bases between. The CDR3 is 13 residues long.

V is TRBV7-9 and J is TRBJ1-2; no reliable D call. The V gene lost 1 base and the J gene lost 6 bases, with 15 bases spanning the gap. Germline assignment: CDR1 SEHNR and CDR2 FQNEAQ (reference sequence). This CDR3 contains 15 residues. The DNA of the CDR3 is TGTGCCAGCAGCTTAGGGAGCCGAGCGCGGGATGGCTACACCTTC. Amino acids: CASSLGSRARDGYTF.

The V and J genes are TRBV6-2 or TRBV6-3 and TRBJ1-4, with 11 bases matching TRBD1. Germline V CDR1 and CDR2: MNHEY, SVGEGT. J gave up 9 bases and V 1 base, and 10 bases lay outside the gene matches. The CDR3 consists of 17 residues. The CDR3 loop is CASSYWNAGTGGKKLFF. CDR3 DNA: TGTGCCAGCAGTTACTGGAACGCCGGGACAGGGGGGAAAAAACTGTTTTTT.

The sample holds a few counts of this clonotype. This chain joins TRBV20-1 and TRBJ2-7; no clear D gene. The germline V and J ends were trimmed by 4 bases and 2 bases, with 21 bases remaining between them. CDR3 length: 16 amino acids. Germline CDR1 is DFQATT and CDR2 is SNEGSKA (reference sequence). The DNA for the CDR3 is TGCAGTGCTATTGACCCATTGGGCCAGGCTACCTACGAGCAGTACTTC. This sequence encodes CSAIDPLGQATYEQYF.

The genes are TRBV5-1 and TRBJ2-4, with TRBD1 identical over 9 bases. The V segment lost 4 bases and the J segment 0 bases; nucleotides outside the gene matches: 5. This CDR3 is 16 amino acids long. CDR1 is SGHRS, CDR2 YFSETQ, per germline. For the CDR3, the DNA is TGCGCCAGCAGCCCCGGACAGGGGTTAGCCAAAAACATTCAGTACTTC. It encodes CASSPGQGLAKNIQYF.

The table lists this clonotype with a few counts. The rearrangement uses TRBV20-1 and TRBJ2-5; 8 nucleotides match TRBD2. Germline CDR1 DFQATT, CDR2 SNEGSKA (reference sequence). There are 15 residues in the CDR3. Trimming at V came to 2 bases and at J to 7 bases, leaving 12 bases not matched to a gene. CDR3 sequence: CSARSGGGTSGTQYF. Written as DNA, the CDR3 is TGCAGTGCTAGATCTGGCGGGGGGACGTCAGGGACCCAGTACTTC.